This T cell receptor beta chain emerged from a study of blood T cell repertoires in COVID-19. Study in general: Sites across the United States, Italy and Spain contributed samples from acute and convalescent COVID-19. In each case, the material was cDNA or gDNA derived from T cells, B-cell-depleted T cells, or PBMCs.

Authors' analysis steps: Estimated nucleated cell counts came from reference gene primer amplification. Using immunoSEQ multiplex PCR, the repertoire was profiled, and TCRdb retains in-frame clones only, with some absent. V and J calls and clone size are copied from that table; D and trimming were computed from the DNA. The sample includes 110,000 or so clones, roughly 76% of them seen just once. Germline CDR1 reads SGHKS; CDR2 reads YYEKEE (reference sequence). The CDR3 totals 15 residues. The V gene lost 5 bases and the J gene lost 2 bases, with 13 bases spanning the gap. The chain links TRBV5-5 to TRBJ2-2; D is unclear. What was sequenced was peripheral blood. The clonotype originates from a human donor in a cohort sampled during active COVID-19. In DNA, the CDR3 is TGTGCCAGCAGTCTTTCCTCCTCTAACACCGGGGAGCTGTTTTTT. It codes for CASSLSSSNTGELFF.